This T cell receptor (beta chain) originates from a study of T cells in Graves' hyperthyroidism and ophthalmopathy. Study conclusions and caveats: Most clonotypes expanded in thyroid above 0.001 were likewise present in blood.

As for this clonotype: Its antigen is undetermined.

Absent ophthalmopathy progression within 18 months defined stable Graves' hyperthyroidism. Trimming stripped 0 bases from V and 5 bases from J, with 16 bases between. CDR3 size: 16 residues. The V gene's germline CDR1 is MGHRA and CDR2 YSYEKL. The source material, RNA transcripts, was used to amplify TCR beta CDR3 regions. With the HTBI primer set, the TCR CDR3 went through a first round of RT-PCR. TCRdb redid the calling of the multiplex PCR reads with MiXCR, one entry per CDR3 protein. This table has approximately 430,000 distinct CDR3 sequences, around 16% appearing once. The source material was blood. The clonotype originates from a woman under 30 with Graves' hyperthyroidism. The V call is TRBV4-1, the J call TRBJ2-5; D is unresolved. CDR3 loop: CASSQDPTLPMETQYF. CDR3 DNA: TGCGCCAGCAGCCAAGACCCCACCCTTCCAATGGAGACCCAGTACTTC.